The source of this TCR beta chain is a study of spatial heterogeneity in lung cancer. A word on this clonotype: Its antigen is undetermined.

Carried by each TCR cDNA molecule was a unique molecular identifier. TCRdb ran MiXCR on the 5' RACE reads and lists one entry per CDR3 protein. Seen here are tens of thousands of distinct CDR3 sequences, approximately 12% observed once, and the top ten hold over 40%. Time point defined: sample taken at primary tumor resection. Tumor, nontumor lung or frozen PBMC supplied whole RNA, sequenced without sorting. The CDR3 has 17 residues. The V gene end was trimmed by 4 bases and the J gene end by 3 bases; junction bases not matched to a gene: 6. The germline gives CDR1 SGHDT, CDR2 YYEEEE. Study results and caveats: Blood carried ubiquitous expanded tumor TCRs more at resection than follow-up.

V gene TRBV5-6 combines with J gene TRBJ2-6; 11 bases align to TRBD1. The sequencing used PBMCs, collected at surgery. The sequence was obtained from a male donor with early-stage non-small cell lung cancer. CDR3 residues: CASSGGQGAYGANVLTF. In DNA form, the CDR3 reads TGTGCCAGCAGCGGAGGACAGGGGGCTTATGGGGCCAACGTCCTGACTTTC.